The next 5 T cell receptor beta chains were all read from a single sample in a study of blood T cell repertoires in COVID-19. Clones were read by immunoSEQ multiplex PCR, and TCRdb kept only the in-frame ones, dropping some. The sample has 250,000 to 350,000 clones, 90% seen once. The sequencing input was PBMCs or T cells enriched from blood (not recorded which). The receptors were gathered from a woman between 18 and 29 years old with acute COVID-19.

The chain joins TRBV27 to TRBJ1-5, with D unresolved. V was clipped by 2 bases and J by 0 bases, with 8 bases between them. Per germline, CDR1 MNHEY and CDR2 SMNVEV (reference sequence). The CDR3 has 15 amino acids. CDR3 sequence: CASSLTHLSNQPQHF. The CDR3, as DNA: TGTGCCAGCAGTTTAACACATCTTAGCAATCAGCCCCAGCATTTT.

The J gene is TRBJ1-2, the V gene TRBV27; TRBD1 aligns across 9 bases. Germline trimming cut 0 bases from V and 8 bases from J; bases unmatched to any gene: 10. The CDR3 is made up of 16 amino acids. The germline V gene encodes CDR1 MNHEY and CDR2 SMNVEV (reference sequence). DNA for the CDR3: TGTGCCAGCAGTTTATCTGGGGGACAGGGAATAAGAGGCTACACCTTC. Its translation is CASSLSGGQGIRGYTF.

J is TRBJ2-1 and V is TRBV7-8, with 7 bases fitting TRBD2. Trimming at V came to 2 bases and at J to 2 bases, leaving 6 bases not matched to a gene. CDR3 length equals 16 residues. Germline CDR1 and CDR2: SGHVS and FQNEAQ. The CDR3 DNA reads as TGTGCCAGCAGCTTAAGGACTAGGGCTGCCTACAATGAGCAGTTCTTC. Its protein is CASSLRTRAAYNEQFF.

The chain combines TRBV19 with TRBJ2-2; 10 bases agree with TRBD2. Germline V gene sequence: CDR1 LNHDA, CDR2 SQIVND (reference sequence). J was trimmed by 5 bases and V by 1 base; bases with no gene match: 7. The CDR3 is 17 amino acids. DNA for the CDR3: TGTGCCAGTAGTATAGCGTCTAGCGGGAGTATTACCGGGGAGCTGTTTTTT. Its translation is CASSIASSGSITGELFF. The full variable domain, rest sourced from reference TRBV19 and TRBJ2-2, is DGGITQSPKYLFRKEGQNVTLSCEQNLNHDAMYWYRQDPGQGLRLIYYSQIVNDFQKGDIAEGYSVSREKKESFPLTVTSAQKNPTAFYLCASSIASSGSITGELFFGEGSRLTVL.

The gene calls are TRBV5-1 and TRBJ1-3; 9 nucleotides match TRBD1. This CDR3 region has 16 residues. The germline V gene encodes CDR1 SGHRS and CDR2 YFSETQ. Trimming cost V 4 bases and J 4 bases; bases outside gene matches: 9. CDR3 residues: CASSLTGTGNGNTIYF. The DNA for the CDR3 is TGCGCCAGCAGCCTCACCGGGACAGGGAACGGAAACACCATATATTTT.